This T cell receptor beta chain was documented in a study of cytomegalovirus exposure and HLA in healthy donors. Study-wide context: Out of fewer than 400 genotyped donors, about 80% belonged to the Caucasian-associated ancestry cluster.

A multiplex PCR was run with 60 Vbeta primers and 13 Jbeta primers. Only in-frame clones appear in the TCRdb table, and some are missing; sequencing was by immunoSEQ multiplex PCR. The sample lists about 130,000 clones; around 73% were seen once. Study-wide results and limits: In a later analysis, a genetic analysis reported fewer productive-TCR N-insertions in an Asian-associated ancestry cluster than the cohort average.

This clone was picked up a small number of times. The antigen is undetermined. This CDR3 spans 13 amino acids. The ends were cut back, 8 bases at V and 4 bases at J, with 12 bases in the middle. Per the germline V gene, CDR1 is ENHRY and CDR2 is SYGVKD. Material: PBMCs. The V gene is TRBV10-3, the J gene TRBJ1-5; D unresolved. The receptor comes from a man aged 50 to 59 in good health and CMV-seronegative. The CDR3 region is CAIRRELNQPQHF. CDR3 DNA: TGTGCCATCCGACGGGAGCTAAATCAGCCCCAGCATTTT.